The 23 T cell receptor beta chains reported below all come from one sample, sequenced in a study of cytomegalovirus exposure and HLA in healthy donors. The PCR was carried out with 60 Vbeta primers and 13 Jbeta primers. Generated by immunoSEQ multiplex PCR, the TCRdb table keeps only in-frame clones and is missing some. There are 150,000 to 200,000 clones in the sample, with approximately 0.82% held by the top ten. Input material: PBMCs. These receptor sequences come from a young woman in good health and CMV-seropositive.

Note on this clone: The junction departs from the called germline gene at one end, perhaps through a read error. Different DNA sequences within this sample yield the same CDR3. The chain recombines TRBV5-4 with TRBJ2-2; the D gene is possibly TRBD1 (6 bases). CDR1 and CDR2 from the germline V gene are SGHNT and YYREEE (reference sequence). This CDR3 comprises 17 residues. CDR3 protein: CASSSKQGSRNTGELFF. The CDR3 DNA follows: TGCGCCAGCAGCTCAAAACAGGGAAGTAGGAACACCGGGGAGCTGTTTTTT.

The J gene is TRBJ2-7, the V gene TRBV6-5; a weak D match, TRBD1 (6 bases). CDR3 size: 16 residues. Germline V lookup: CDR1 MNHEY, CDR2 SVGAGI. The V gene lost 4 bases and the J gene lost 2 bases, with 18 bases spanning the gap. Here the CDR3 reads CASSLPSGAYAYEQYF. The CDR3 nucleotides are TGTGCCAGCAGTTTACCCTCAGGGGCTTACGCCTACGAGCAGTACTTC.

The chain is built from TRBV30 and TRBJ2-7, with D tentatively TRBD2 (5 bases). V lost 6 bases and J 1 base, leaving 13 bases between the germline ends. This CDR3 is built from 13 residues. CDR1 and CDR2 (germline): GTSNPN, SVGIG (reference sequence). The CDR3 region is CACWRVASYEQYF. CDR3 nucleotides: TGTGCCTGCTGGCGGGTTGCATCCTACGAGCAGTACTTC.

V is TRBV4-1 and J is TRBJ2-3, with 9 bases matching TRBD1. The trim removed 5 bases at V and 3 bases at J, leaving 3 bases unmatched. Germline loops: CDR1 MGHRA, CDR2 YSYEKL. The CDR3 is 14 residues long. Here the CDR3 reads CASSRDRATDTQYF. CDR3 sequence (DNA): TGCGCCAGCAGCAGGGACAGGGCTACAGATACGCAGTATTTT.

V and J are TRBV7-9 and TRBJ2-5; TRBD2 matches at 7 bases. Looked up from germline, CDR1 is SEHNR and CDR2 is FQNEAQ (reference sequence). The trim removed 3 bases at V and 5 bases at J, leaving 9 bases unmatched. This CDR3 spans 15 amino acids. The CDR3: CASSLWAQGGETQYF. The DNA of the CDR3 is TGTGCCAGCAGCTTGTGGGCCCAGGGAGGGGAGACCCAGTACTTC.

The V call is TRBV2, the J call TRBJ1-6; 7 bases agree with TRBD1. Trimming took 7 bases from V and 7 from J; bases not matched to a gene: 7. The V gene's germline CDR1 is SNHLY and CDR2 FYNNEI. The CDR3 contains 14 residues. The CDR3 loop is CASIGGTENSPLHF. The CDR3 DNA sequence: TGTGCCAGCATAGGAGGGACAGAAAATTCACCCCTCCACTTT.

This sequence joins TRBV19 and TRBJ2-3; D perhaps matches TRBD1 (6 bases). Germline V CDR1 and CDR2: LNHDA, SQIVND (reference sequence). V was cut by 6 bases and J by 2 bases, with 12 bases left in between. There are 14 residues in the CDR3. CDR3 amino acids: CASSLRQVTDTQYF. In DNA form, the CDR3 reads TGTGCCAGTAGCCTAAGACAGGTCACAGATACGCAGTATTTT.

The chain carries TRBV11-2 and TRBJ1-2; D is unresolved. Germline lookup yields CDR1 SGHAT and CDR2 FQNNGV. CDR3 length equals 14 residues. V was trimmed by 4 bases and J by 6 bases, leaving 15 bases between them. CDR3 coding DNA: TGTGCCAGCAGCTCCCCCTGGCAGTATAATGGCTACACCTTC. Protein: CASSSPWQYNGYTF.

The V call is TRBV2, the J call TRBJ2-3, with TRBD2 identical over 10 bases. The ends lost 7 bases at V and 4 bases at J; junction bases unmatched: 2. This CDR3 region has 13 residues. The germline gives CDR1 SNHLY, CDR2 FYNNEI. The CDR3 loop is CASMGLAPDTQYF. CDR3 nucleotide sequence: TGTGCCAGCATGGGACTAGCGCCAGATACGCAGTATTTT.

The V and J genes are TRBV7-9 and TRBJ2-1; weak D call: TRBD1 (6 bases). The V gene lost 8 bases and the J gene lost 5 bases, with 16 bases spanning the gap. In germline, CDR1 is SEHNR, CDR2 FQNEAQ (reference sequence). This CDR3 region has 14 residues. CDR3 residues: CASLAQGKNNEQFF. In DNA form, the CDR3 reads TGTGCCAGCTTAGCCCAGGGGAAGAACAATGAGCAGTTCTTC. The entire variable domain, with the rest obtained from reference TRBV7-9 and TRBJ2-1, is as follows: DTGVSQNPRHKITKRGQNVTFRCDPISEHNRLYWYRQTLGQGPEFLTYFQNEAQLEKSRLLSDRFSAERPKGSFSTLEIQRTEQGDSAMYLCASLAQGKNNEQFFGPGTRLTVL.

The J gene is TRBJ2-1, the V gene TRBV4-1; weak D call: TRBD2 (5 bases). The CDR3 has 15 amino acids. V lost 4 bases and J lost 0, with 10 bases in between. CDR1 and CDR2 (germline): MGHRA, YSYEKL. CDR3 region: CASSRGSPSYNEQFF. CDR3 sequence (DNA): TGCGCCAGCAGCCGAGGGAGTCCCTCCTACAATGAGCAGTTCTTC.

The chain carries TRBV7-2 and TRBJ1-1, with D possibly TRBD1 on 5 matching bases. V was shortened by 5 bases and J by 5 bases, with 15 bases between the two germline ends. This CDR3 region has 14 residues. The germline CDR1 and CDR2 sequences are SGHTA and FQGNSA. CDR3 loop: CASSPGLTGTEAFF. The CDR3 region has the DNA TGTGCCAGCAGCCCCGGCCTTACAGGTACTGAAGCTTTCTTT.

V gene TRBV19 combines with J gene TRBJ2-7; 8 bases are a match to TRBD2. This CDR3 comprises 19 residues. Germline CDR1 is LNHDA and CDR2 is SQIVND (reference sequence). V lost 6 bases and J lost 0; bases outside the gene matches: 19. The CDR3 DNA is TGTGCCAGTAGCACACCGGTAGCGGGGCCGATTCGAATCTCCTACGAGCAGTACTTC. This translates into CASSTPVAGPIRISYEQYF.

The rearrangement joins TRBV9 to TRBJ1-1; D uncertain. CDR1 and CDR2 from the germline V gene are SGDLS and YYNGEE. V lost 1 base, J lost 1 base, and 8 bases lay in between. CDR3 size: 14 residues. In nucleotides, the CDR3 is TGTGCCAGCAGCGTATCAACAGAGAACACTGAAGCTTTCTTT. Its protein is CASSVSTENTEAFF.

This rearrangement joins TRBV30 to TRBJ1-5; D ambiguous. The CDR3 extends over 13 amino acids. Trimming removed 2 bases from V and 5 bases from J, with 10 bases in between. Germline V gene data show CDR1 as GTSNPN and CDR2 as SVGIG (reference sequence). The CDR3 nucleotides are TGTGCCTGGAGTACCACCGCGGATCAGCCCCAGCATTTT. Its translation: CAWSTTADQPQHF. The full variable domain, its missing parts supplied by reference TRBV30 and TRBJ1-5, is SQTIHQWPATLVQPVGSPLSLECTVEGTSNPNLYWYRQAAGRGLQLLFYSVGIGQISSEVPQNLSASRPQDRQFILSSKKLLLSDSGFYLCAWSTTADQPQHFGDGTRLSIL.

The CDR3 reads CAWSVRQGSPYF. The CDR3 nucleotides read TGTGCCTGGAGTGTACGGCAGGGGTCGCCGTACTTC. J is TRBJ2-7 and V is TRBV30; the D gene is possibly TRBD1 (6 bases). There are 12 residues in the CDR3. V was trimmed by 0 bases and J by 12 bases, leaving 15 bases between them. CDR1 GTSNPN and CDR2 SVGIG come from the germline V gene (reference sequence).

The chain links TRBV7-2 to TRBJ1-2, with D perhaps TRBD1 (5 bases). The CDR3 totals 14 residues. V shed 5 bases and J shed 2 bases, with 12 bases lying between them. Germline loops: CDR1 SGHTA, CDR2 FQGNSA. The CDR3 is CASSPQGGNYGYTF. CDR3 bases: TGTGCCAGCAGCCCCCAGGGAGGGAACTATGGCTACACCTTC.

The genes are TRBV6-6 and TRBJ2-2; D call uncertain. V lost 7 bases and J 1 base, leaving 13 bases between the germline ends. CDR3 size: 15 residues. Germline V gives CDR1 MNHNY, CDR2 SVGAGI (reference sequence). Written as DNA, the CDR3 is TGTGCCAGCATCCCCGCGCCGAAGAACACCGGGGAGCTGTTTTTT. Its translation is CASIPAPKNTGELFF.

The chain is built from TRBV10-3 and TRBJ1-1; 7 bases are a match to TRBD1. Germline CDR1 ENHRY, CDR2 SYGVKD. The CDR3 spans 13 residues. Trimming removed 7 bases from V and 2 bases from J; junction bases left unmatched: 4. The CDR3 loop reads CAINRDSNTEAFF. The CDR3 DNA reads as TGTGCCATCAACCGGGACAGCAACACTGAAGCTTTCTTT.

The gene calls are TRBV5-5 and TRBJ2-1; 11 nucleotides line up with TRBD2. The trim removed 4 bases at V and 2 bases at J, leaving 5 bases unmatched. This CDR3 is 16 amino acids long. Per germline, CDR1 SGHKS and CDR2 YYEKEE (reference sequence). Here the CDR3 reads CASSLLAGVPYNEQFF. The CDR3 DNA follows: TGTGCCAGCAGCCTACTAGCGGGAGTTCCCTACAATGAGCAGTTCTTC.

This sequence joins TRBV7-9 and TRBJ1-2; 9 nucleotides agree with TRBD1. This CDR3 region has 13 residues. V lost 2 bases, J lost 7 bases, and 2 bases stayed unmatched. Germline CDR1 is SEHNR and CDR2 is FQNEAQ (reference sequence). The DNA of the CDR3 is TGTGCCAGCAGCTTACTACAGGGGGCTGGCTACACCTTC. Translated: CASSLLQGAGYTF.

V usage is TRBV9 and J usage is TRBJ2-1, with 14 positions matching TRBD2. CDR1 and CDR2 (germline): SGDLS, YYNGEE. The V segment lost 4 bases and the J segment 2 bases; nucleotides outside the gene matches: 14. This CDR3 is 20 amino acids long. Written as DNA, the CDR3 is TGTGCCAGCAGCTTAACCGGGACTAGCGGGGGCTTTGGCGCCTACAATGAGCAGTTCTTC. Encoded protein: CASSLTGTSGGFGAYNEQFF.

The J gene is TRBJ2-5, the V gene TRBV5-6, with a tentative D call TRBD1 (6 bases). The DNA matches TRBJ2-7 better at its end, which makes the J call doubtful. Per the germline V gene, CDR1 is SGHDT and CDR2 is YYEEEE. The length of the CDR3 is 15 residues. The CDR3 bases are TGTGCCAGCAGCTTGGGTTACAGGGCAAAGTACGAGCAGTACTTC. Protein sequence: CASSLGYRAKYEQYF.